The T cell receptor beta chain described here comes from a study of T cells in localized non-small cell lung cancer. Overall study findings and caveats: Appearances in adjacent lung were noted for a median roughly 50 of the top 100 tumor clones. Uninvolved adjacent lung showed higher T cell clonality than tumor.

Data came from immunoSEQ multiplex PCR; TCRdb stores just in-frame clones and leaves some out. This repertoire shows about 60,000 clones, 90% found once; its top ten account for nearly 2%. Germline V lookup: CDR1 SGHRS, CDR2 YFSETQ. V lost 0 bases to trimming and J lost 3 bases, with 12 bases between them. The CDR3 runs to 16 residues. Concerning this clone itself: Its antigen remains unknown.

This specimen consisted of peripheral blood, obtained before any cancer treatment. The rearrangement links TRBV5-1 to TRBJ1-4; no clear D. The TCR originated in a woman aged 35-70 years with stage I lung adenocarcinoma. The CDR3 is CASSLGHVEANEKLFF. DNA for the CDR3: TGCGCCAGCAGCTTGGGCCATGTGGAGGCTAATGAAAAACTGTTTTTT.